This T cell receptor beta chain derives from a study of control samples from healthy donors and cancer patients. CDR3 length: 14 residues. The germline gives CDR1 SGHRS, CDR2 YFSETQ. With 1 base removed from V and 0 bases from J, the gap between germline ends came to 7 bases. The repertoire was sequenced with immunoSEQ multiplex PCR; TCRdb's copy has only in-frame clones and lacks some. This repertoire shows fewer than 60,000 clones, over 85% found once; its top ten account for nearly 2.5%. The sequencing sample was made of blood. This clonotype originated in a young man in good health. The chain joins TRBV5-1 to TRBJ1-2; D call uncertain. The CDR3 is CASSLSIANYGYTF. Written as DNA, the CDR3 is TGCGCCAGCAGCTTGAGCATAGCTAACTATGGCTACACCTTC.